The 30 T cell receptor beta chains listed next were all sequenced from one sample in a study of shared clonotypes between healthy human individuals. TCRdb's table, derived via immunoSEQ multiplex PCR, lists solely in-frame clones and lacks some. The sample lists about 1 million clones, about three quarters occurring once. Sequencing input: memory CD4+ T cells sorted from blood. The subset denotes: CD45RA-negative fraction. The receptors derive from a man aged 18 to 30 in good health.

This clone was seen more than once but under ten times. The chain uses TRBV4-2 and TRBJ2-3; 8 nucleotides align to TRBD2. The CDR3 contains 17 residues. Trimming at V came to 2 bases and at J to 0 bases, leaving 7 bases not matched to a gene. Germline V gives CDR1 LGHNA, CDR2 YNFKEQ. DNA for the CDR3: TGTGCCAGCAGCCAATCCTCTGCGGGAGGTAGCACAGATACGCAGTATTTT. This sequence encodes CASSQSSAGGSTDTQYF.

The chain links TRBV6-1 to TRBJ2-7; 7 nucleotides line up with TRBD2. CDR1 MNHNS and CDR2 SASEGT come from the germline V gene. The J segment lost 5 bases and the V segment lost 1 base, leaving 8 bases of the junction unmatched. This CDR3 is built from 15 residues. The DNA for the CDR3 is TGTGCCAGCAGTGAAGAGGGAGGGTCGAACCACGAGCAGTACTTC. It is translated as CASSEEGGSNHEQYF.

The chain recombines TRBV7-9 with TRBJ2-1; D not certain. The germline gives CDR1 SEHNR, CDR2 FQNEAQ (reference sequence). The CDR3 is made up of 17 amino acids. The V and J ends lost 2 bases and 1 base respectively, with 15 bases between them. In nucleotides, the CDR3 is TGTGCCAGCAGCTTAAAGATCTTGGATCCTTCCTACAATGAGCAGTTCTTC. It codes for CASSLKILDPSYNEQFF.

J is TRBJ2-2 and V is TRBV19; no clear D. The V end was cut by 3 bases, the J end by 5 bases, with 10 bases between. CDR1 LNHDA and CDR2 SQIVND come from the germline V gene (reference sequence). The CDR3 consists of 14 residues. The CDR3 is CASSMVGSTGELFF. The CDR3 bases are TGTGCCAGTAGTATGGTGGGGTCGACCGGGGAGCTGTTTTTT. The full variable domain, in which reference TRBV19 and TRBJ2-2 provide the parts outside the CDR3, is DGGITQSPKYLFRKEGQNVTLSCEQNLNHDAMYWYRQDPGQGLRLIYYSQIVNDFQKGDIAEGYSVSREKKESFPLTVTSAQKNPTAFYLCASSMVGSTGELFFGEGSRLTVL.

The genes are TRBV11-2 and TRBJ1-3; 10 bases fit TRBD1. CDR3 length: 16 amino acids. V lost 5 bases, J lost 4 bases, and 8 bases stayed unmatched. Germline CDR1 and CDR2: SGHAT and FQNNGV. DNA of the CDR3: TGTGCCAGCAGCCCTAGACAGGGGGCGGAAGGAAACACCATATATTTT. Translating it yields CASSPRQGAEGNTIYF.

This clone showed up many times. V gene TRBV18 combines with J gene TRBJ2-7; D gene ambiguous. CDR1 and CDR2 from the germline V gene are KGHSH and LQKENI. This CDR3 has 14 amino acids. With 3 bases removed from V and 5 bases from J, the gap between germline ends came to 14 bases. This CDR3 reads CASSPSVTAHEQYF. CDR3 sequence (DNA): TGTGCCAGCTCACCGAGCGTAACGGCTCACGAGCAGTACTTC.

The J gene is TRBJ1-3, the V gene TRBV6-1, with D tentatively TRBD1 (6 bases). CDR3 length: 14 amino acids. V was trimmed by 5 bases and J by 3 bases, leaving 11 bases between them. Germline assignment: CDR1 MNHNS and CDR2 SASEGT. The CDR3 region has the DNA TGTGCCAGCAGTATACAGGGCAATGGAAACACCATATATTTT. This codes for CASSIQGNGNTIYF.

This clone has a handful of counts. The genes are TRBV19 and TRBJ2-6, with D possibly TRBD2 on 5 matching bases. Germline CDR1 and CDR2: LNHDA and SQIVND (reference sequence). Trimming shortened V by 9 bases and J by 7 bases, and 13 bases separated the two germline ends. CDR3 size: 13 residues. The CDR3 DNA sequence: TGTGCCAGCCTTAAATCGGGAGCCAACGTCCTGACTTTC. Translated: CASLKSGANVLTF.

The chain joins TRBV7-2 to TRBJ2-3; TRBD1 matches 7 bases. The CDR3 consists of 16 residues. Looked up from germline, CDR1 is SGHTA and CDR2 is FQGNSA. With V trimmed by 1 base and J by 2 bases, 6 bases remained unmatched. CDR3 amino acids: CASSLGLQGNTDTQYF. The CDR3 DNA is TGTGCCAGCAGCTTAGGTCTACAGGGGAACACAGATACGCAGTATTTT.

This rearrangement joins TRBV5-1 to TRBJ1-2, with 9 bases fitting TRBD1. The CDR3 totals 14 residues. V was clipped by 4 bases and J by 5 bases; unmatched bases: 6. The germline CDR1 and CDR2 sequences are SGHRS and YFSETQ. CDR3 protein: CASSPGTGFYGYTF. CDR3 in DNA: TGCGCCAGCAGCCCTGGGACAGGGTTTTATGGCTACACCTTC.

Notes on this clone: At one boundary the junction diverges from the germline segment, which might be a read error. The J gene is TRBJ2-3, the V gene TRBV7-7, with 13 bases fitting TRBD2. The CDR3 spans 15 residues. The germline V gene encodes CDR1 SSHAT and CDR2 FNYEAQ (reference sequence). This CDR3 reads CASSPGLAGVTTQYF. DNA of the CDR3: TGTGCTAGCAGCCCCGGACTAGCGGGAGTAACCACGCAGTATTTT.

V usage is TRBV7-9 and J usage is TRBJ1-2; D is uncertain. Trimming took 3 bases from V and 2 from J, leaving 7 bases between them. The germline gives CDR1 SEHNR, CDR2 FQNEAQ (reference sequence). This CDR3 region has 13 residues. The DNA of the CDR3 is TGTGCCAGCAGCTTCATAGGGAACTATGGCTACACCTTC. Amino acid sequence: CASSFIGNYGYTF.

This clone turned up a few times. The same CDR3 also results from other DNA sequences found in this sample. V and J are TRBV19 and TRBJ2-3; 7 positions match TRBD2. Germline CDR1 and CDR2: LNHDA and SQIVND (reference sequence). The CDR3 runs to 15 residues. The ends lost 2 bases at V and 0 bases at J; junction bases unmatched: 2. The CDR3 is CASSISSGSTDTQYF. The CDR3 DNA is TGTGCCAGTAGTATAAGTAGCGGGAGCACAGATACGCAGTATTTT.

This chain uses TRBV4-3 with TRBJ1-3; D gene unclear. The germline V gene has CDR1 LGHNA and CDR2 YSLEER. The V end lost 0 bases, the J end lost 0 bases, and 12 bases lay between the germline ends. The length of the CDR3 is 17 residues. CDR3 in amino acids: CASSQEPDLISGNTIYF. DNA of the CDR3: TGCGCCAGCAGCCAAGAGCCAGACTTGATCTCTGGAAACACCATATATTTT.

This clone was seen a handful of times. The chain links TRBV9 to TRBJ2-2; D may be TRBD1 (7 bases). Trimming left V 2 bases short and J 6 bases short, with 17 bases between. Germline values: CDR1 SGDLS, CDR2 YYNGEE. The CDR3 totals 16 residues. The CDR3 sequence is CASSVQGGFKAGELFF. The CDR3, as DNA: TGTGCCAGCAGCGTCCAGGGGGGTTTTAAGGCCGGGGAGCTGTTTTTT.

A note on this clone: This sample also contains other DNA sequences that code for the same CDR3. CDR3 sequence reads: CAISGTQETQYF. In nucleotides, the CDR3 is TGTGCCATCAGTGGGACGCAAGAGACCCAGTACTTC. The chain has TRBV10-3 and TRBJ2-5; no reliable D call. The V end lost 4 bases, the J end lost 2 bases, and 5 bases lay between the germline ends. Looked up from germline, CDR1 is ENHRY and CDR2 is SYGVKD. The CDR3 totals 12 residues.

This chain links TRBV25-1 with TRBJ1-2; D is ambiguous. V was clipped by 2 bases and J by 8 bases, with 6 bases between them. This CDR3 has 11 residues. The V gene's germline CDR1 is MGHDK and CDR2 SYGVNS. DNA for the CDR3: TGTGCCAGCAGTGAAGGGGTGGGCTACACCTTC. This sequence encodes CASSEGVGYTF.

A word on this clone: Different DNA sequences within this sample yield the same CDR3. This sequence joins TRBV6-5 and TRBJ2-5; D gene unclear. Trimming took off 0 bases at V and 5 bases at J, with 10 bases between the two ends. This CDR3 has 14 amino acids. Germline CDR1 reads MNHEY; CDR2 reads SVGAGI. The CDR3 sequence is CASSYSSGRETQYF. The CDR3 nucleotides are TGTGCCAGCAGTTACTCCTCGGGCCGGGAGACCCAGTACTTC.

CDR3 region: CASSSLTFRRGQRNDEKLFF. The CDR3 nucleotides read TGTGCCAGCAGTTCCCTAACATTCCGCCGAGGACAGCGAAACGATGAAAAACTGTTTTTT. The V call is TRBV28, the J call TRBJ1-4; D might be TRBD1 (6 bases). From germline, CDR1 is MDHEN and CDR2 SYDVKM. This CDR3 comprises 20 residues. Trimming left V 4 bases short and J 6 bases short, with 30 bases between.

The chain has TRBV5-1 and TRBJ2-7, with 8 bases fitting TRBD2. Germline V gene sequence: CDR1 SGHRS, CDR2 YFSETQ. This CDR3 is 14 amino acids long. Germline trimming cut 3 bases from V and 0 bases from J; bases unmatched to any gene: 2. CDR3 residues: CASSYGTSSYEQYF. The CDR3 DNA is TGCGCCAGCAGCTATGGGACTAGCTCCTACGAGCAGTACTTC.

This clone has just one count. The rearrangement links TRBV11-2 to TRBJ2-5; TRBD1 matches at 7 bases. Trimming at V came to 0 bases and at J to 2 bases, leaving 6 bases not matched to a gene. CDR1 and CDR2 from the germline V gene are SGHAT and FQNNGV. The CDR3 length is 16 residues. CDR3 sequence: CASSLERGQVQETQYF. The CDR3 DNA sequence: TGTGCCAGCAGCTTAGAGCGTGGACAGGTACAAGAGACCCAGTACTTC.

This clone was counted only a few times. This may stem from a read error, because a much larger clone lies one nucleotide away. The chain links TRBV7-9 to TRBJ2-7, with D hard to call. This CDR3 region has 12 residues. The germline V and J ends were trimmed by 5 bases and 2 bases, with 7 bases remaining between them. Germline CDR1 and CDR2: SEHNR and FQNEAQ (reference sequence). DNA of the CDR3: TGTGCCAGCAGCCCCCCAGCCTACGAGCAGTACTTC. Residues: CASSPPAYEQYF. The complete variable domain, with remaining parts taken from reference TRBV7-9 and TRBJ2-7, reads DTGVSQNPRHKITKRGQNVTFRCDPISEHNRLYWYRQTLGQGPEFLTYFQNEAQLEKSRLLSDRFSAERPKGSFSTLEIQRTEQGDSAMYLCASSPPAYEQYFGPGTRLTVT.

The gene calls are TRBV30 and TRBJ1-6, with D possibly being TRBD1 (5 bases). The ends were cut back, 3 bases at V and 5 bases at J, with 5 bases in the middle. Germline lookup yields CDR1 GTSNPN and CDR2 SVGIG (reference sequence). There are 12 residues in the CDR3. CDR3 nucleotide sequence: TGTGCCTGGAGGGGGGATAATTCACCCCTCCACTTT. It specifies CAWRGDNSPLHF.

Notes on this clone: The same CDR3 can be traced to other DNA sequences in this sample. The rearrangement links TRBV19 to TRBJ1-5, with no clear D. Trimming took off 6 bases at V and 3 bases at J, with 6 bases between the two ends. CDR1 and CDR2 (germline): LNHDA, SQIVND (reference sequence). The CDR3 is 12 residues long. CDR3 sequence: CASRTPNQPQHF. The CDR3 DNA sequence: TGTGCCAGTAGGACCCCCAATCAGCCCCAGCATTTT.

This rearrangement joins TRBV5-1 to TRBJ1-4; possibly TRBD1 for D (5 bases). This CDR3 is built from 15 residues. Germline loops: CDR1 SGHRS, CDR2 YFSETQ. V was pared by 0 bases and J by 10 bases, with 16 bases between. CDR3 bases: TGCGCCAGCAGCTTGGCCGGGACGGTGGGGGGAAAACTGTTTTTT. Translating gives CASSLAGTVGGKLFF.

This rearrangement joins TRBV7-9 to TRBJ1-2, with D possibly TRBD1 on 5 matching bases. Trimming cost V 5 bases and J 4 bases, with 11 bases left between them. CDR1 and CDR2 from the germline V gene are SEHNR and FQNEAQ (reference sequence). The CDR3 spans 13 residues. The CDR3 is CASSLPGVYGYTF. CDR3 bases: TGTGCCAGCAGCCTCCCGGGGGTCTATGGCTACACCTTC.

The chain joins TRBV9 to TRBJ2-3; 10 bases align to TRBD1. This CDR3 has 15 residues. The germline V gene has CDR1 SGDLS and CDR2 YYNGEE. The V gene end was trimmed by 2 bases and the J gene end by 4 bases; junction bases not matched to a gene: 4. DNA for the CDR3: TGTGCCAGCAGCGTGTCGGACAGGGGGGCAGATACGCAGTATTTT. It yields the protein CASSVSDRGADTQYF.

This sequence joins TRBV7-9 and TRBJ2-6, with D possibly TRBD1 on 5 matching bases. The CDR3 extends over 14 amino acids. V dropped 8 bases and J dropped 3 bases, with 11 bases sitting between them. Per germline, CDR1 SEHNR and CDR2 FQNEAQ (reference sequence). CDR3 bases: TGTGCCAGCTCAGGGAACTTTGGGGCCAACGTCCTGACTTTC. The encoded protein is CASSGNFGANVLTF.

Comment on this clone: This may arise from a read error, as a much more abundant clone is one base away. This chain uses TRBV2 with TRBJ2-7, with 7 bases aligning to TRBD1. This CDR3 has 15 residues. J was trimmed by 2 bases and V by 4 bases; bases with no gene match: 8. The germline gives CDR1 SNHLY, CDR2 FYNNEI. The CDR3 spells CASSGDGTETYEQYF. The CDR3 DNA reads TGTGCCAGCAGTGGAGACGGGACAGAGACCTACGAGCAGTACTTC.

The chain has TRBV5-1 and TRBJ2-7, with TRBD1 matching 9 bases. Per the germline V gene, CDR1 is SGHRS and CDR2 is YFSETQ. The trim removed 3 bases at V and 6 bases at J, leaving 10 bases unmatched. The CDR3 extends over 15 amino acids. CDR3 DNA sequence: TGCGCCAGCAGCTCGTCCGGGACAGGGCACCGCGAGCAGTACTTC. This encodes CASSSSGTGHREQYF.